This T cell receptor beta chain was recovered during a study of post-analysis software for immune sequencing data. As for the study in general: Patients had relapsing-remitting, secondary progressive or progressive-relapsing multiple sclerosis; some lacked subtype. Study-wide findings and caveats: F-measure co-clustering was strong for batch-matched samples. Five or six TRBV segments were more frequent in patients than controls; TRBV5-6, TRBV5-1 and TRBV20-1 belonged to this group.

Included in the TCR beta cDNA libraries were unique molecular identifiers. Starting from around 1 to 10 million T cells, the study yielded about 500,000 cDNA molecules. MiXCR, applied by TCRdb to the PCR reads, yields one record per CDR3 protein. There are under 900,000 distinct CDR3 sequences in the sample; roughly half occur only once, and under 6% lies in the top ten. This clonotype occurred a few times. Its antigen is still unknown. The V gene lost 0 bases and the J gene lost 4 bases, with 12 bases spanning the gap. The length of the CDR3 is 15 residues. Germline V CDR1 and CDR2: MGHRA, YSYEKL. The chain recombines TRBV4-1 with TRBJ1-2; D uncertain. This clonotype originated in a girl aged 10 to 17 with multiple sclerosis. The sequencing input was blood. The CDR3 loop reads CASSQDPHSGYGYTF. The CDR3 DNA reads TGCGCCAGCAGCCAAGACCCCCATAGCGGCTATGGCTACACCTTC.